The following is a TCR beta chain sequence with its context. This CDR3 is 12 amino acids long. Germline V lookup: CDR1 MDHEN, CDR2 SYDVKM. Trimming took 5 bases from V and 3 from J, leaving 8 bases between them. Sequencing was performed with immunoSEQ multiplex PCR; in TCRdb, only in-frame clones are kept and a portion is missing. There are roughly 120,000 clones in the sample; approximately 85% occur only once, and less than 8% lies in the top ten. The sample belongs to a study of T cell responses to AZD1222 COVID-19 vaccine. V usage is TRBV28 and J usage is TRBJ2-7; D call uncertain. The sequences come from peripheral blood, collected on day 0 of AZD1222 vaccination. The clonotype originates from an adult in good health. CDR3 sequence reads: CASSTPVYEQYF. The DNA of the CDR3 is TGTGCCAGCAGTACCCCAGTCTACGAGCAGTACTTC.